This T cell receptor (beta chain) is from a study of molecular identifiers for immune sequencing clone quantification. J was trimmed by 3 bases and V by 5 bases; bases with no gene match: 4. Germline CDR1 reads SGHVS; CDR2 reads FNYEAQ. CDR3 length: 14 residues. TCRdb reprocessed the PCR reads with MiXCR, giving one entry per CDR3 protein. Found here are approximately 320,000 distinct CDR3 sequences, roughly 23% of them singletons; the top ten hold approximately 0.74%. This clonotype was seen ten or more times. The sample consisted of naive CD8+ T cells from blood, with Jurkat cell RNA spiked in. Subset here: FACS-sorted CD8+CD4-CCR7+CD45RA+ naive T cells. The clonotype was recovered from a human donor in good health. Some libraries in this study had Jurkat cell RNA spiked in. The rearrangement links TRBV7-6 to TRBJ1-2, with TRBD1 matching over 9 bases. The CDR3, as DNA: TGTGCCAGCAGCCTCACAGGGGGCGACTATGGCTACACCTTC. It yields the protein CASSLTGGDYGYTF.